This TCR beta chain was captured in a study of CD8 T cells in ankylosing spondylitis. This CDR3 has 15 amino acids. Germline-derived CDR1 and CDR2 are SGDLS and YYNGEE. Trimming took 2 bases from V and 3 from J, leaving 11 bases between them. The sample holds a few counts of this clonotype. Its antigen is unidentified. TCRdb re-called the 5' RACE reads with MiXCR, one entry per CDR3 protein. The sample contains some 300,000 distinct CDR3 sequences, less than 25% of which appear only once. Whole-study results and caveats: Disease-linked clones reportedly concentrated significantly in matched ankylosing spondylitis synovial fluid.

The sample was blood, either unsorted or a sorted T cell fraction (not recorded which). This TCR was sampled from a female donor with ankylosing spondylitis or in good health (not recorded which). V gene TRBV9 combines with J gene TRBJ2-2; tentative D call: TRBD2 (6 bases). The CDR3 nucleotides are TGTGCCAGCAGCGTTTCCGGGAGCTACACCGGGGAGCTGTTTTTT. This gives the protein CASSVSGSYTGELFF.